This paragraph covers one T cell receptor beta chain sequence. The same CDR3 is also encoded by other DNA sequences in this sample. Sequencing used immunoSEQ multiplex PCR; TCRdb keeps in-frame clones, though not all of them. The table records around 83,000 clones, about nine tenths of them present only once. This sample was taken from a study of OX40 agonist ivuxolimab in advanced cancers. Germline loops: CDR1 MGHRA, CDR2 YSYEKL. This CDR3 comprises 15 residues. Between the trimmed V and J ends, which lost 2 bases and 1 base, there was a span of 11 bases. Sample: CD4+ or CD8+ T cells sorted from blood, taken in a trial of the OX40 agonist ivuxolimab. The V and J genes are TRBV4-1 and TRBJ1-2; D remains unclear. This sequence originates from an adult with an advanced solid tumor such as melanoma, head and neck, liver or kidney cancer. The CDR3 here is CASSQTLQDNYGYTF. CDR3 nucleotide sequence: TGCGCCAGCAGCCAAACCCTTCAGGATAACTATGGCTACACCTTC.